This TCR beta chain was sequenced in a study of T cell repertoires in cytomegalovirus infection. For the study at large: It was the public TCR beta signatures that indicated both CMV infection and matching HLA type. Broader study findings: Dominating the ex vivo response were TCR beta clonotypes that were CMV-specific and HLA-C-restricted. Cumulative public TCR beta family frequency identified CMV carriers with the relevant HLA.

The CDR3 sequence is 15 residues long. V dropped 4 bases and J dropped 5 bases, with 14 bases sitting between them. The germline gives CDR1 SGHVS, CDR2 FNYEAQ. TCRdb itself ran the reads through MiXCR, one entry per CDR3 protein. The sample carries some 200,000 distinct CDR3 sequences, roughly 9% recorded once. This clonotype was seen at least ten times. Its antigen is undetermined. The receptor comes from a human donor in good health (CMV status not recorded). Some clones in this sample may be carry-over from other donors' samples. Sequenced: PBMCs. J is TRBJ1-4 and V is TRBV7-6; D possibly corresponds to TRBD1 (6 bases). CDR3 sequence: CASSSRQALNEKLFF. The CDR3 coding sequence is TGTGCCAGCAGCTCAAGACAGGCTCTGAATGAAAAACTGTTTTTT.